The 29 T cell receptor beta chains listed next were all sequenced from one sample in a study of CD8 T cells in Susac syndrome. Random hexamers were used to reverse transcribe an amount of about 0.45 to 1 ug RNA. TCRdb passed the immunoSEQ multiplex PCR reads through MiXCR, listing each CDR3 protein once. This sample carries about 400,000 distinct CDR3 sequences, around 85% of them seen once, and the ten largest clones take 0.12%. Sequencing was performed on CD8+ T cells from PBMCs. The receptor set was obtained from a human donor with multiple sclerosis.

This sequence joins TRBV11-2 and TRBJ2-1; D is uncertain. The CDR3 has 15 residues. The V end lost 5 bases, the J end lost 8 bases, and 19 bases lay between the germline ends. Germline V gives CDR1 SGHAT, CDR2 FQNNGV. The DNA of the CDR3 is TGTGCCAGCAGCCCTGACATAACCAGCGCCGATGAGCAGTTCTTC. Translated: CASSPDITSADEQFF.

The chain has TRBV12-3 or TRBV12-4 and TRBJ2-3; D remains unclear. V dropped 5 bases and J dropped 5 bases, with 14 bases sitting between them. The CDR3 has 14 amino acids. The CDR3 nucleotides read TGTGCCAGCAGTCTACCACACGATGGAGATACGCAGTATTTT. It translates to CASSLPHDGDTQYF.

The chain joins TRBV11-2 to TRBJ2-7; a possible D gene is TRBD1 (5 bases). The V gene lost 5 bases and the J gene lost 0 bases, with 23 bases spanning the gap. There are 18 residues in the CDR3. The germline CDR1 and CDR2 sequences are SGHAT and FQNNGV. DNA for the CDR3: TGTGCCAGCAGCCCTTACGACCCAGGGCCCCTGAGCTCCTACGAGCAGTACTTC. Protein sequence: CASSPYDPGPLSSYEQYF.

Here the CDR3 reads CASSQGTGNDEQYF. The CDR3 bases are TGCGCCAGCAGTCAAGGGACAGGGAACGACGAGCAGTACTTC. The chain is built from TRBV5-1 and TRBJ2-7; 9 bases are shared with TRBD1. In germline, CDR1 is SGHRS, CDR2 YFSETQ. With V trimmed by 5 bases and J by 5 bases, 8 bases remained unmatched. The CDR3 is 14 amino acids.

The chain employs TRBV30 and TRBJ2-3; tentatively, D is TRBD2 (6 bases). The V and J ends lost 5 bases and 1 base respectively, with 13 bases between them. The germline gives CDR1 GTSNPN, CDR2 SVGIG (reference sequence). The CDR3 consists of 14 residues. The CDR3, as DNA: TGTGCCTGGGTTCCTAGCGATGGCACAGATACGCAGTATTTT. Its protein is CAWVPSDGTDTQYF.

This sequence joins TRBV19 and TRBJ1-1; perhaps TRBD1 as D (5 bases). The CDR3 covers 14 residues. CDR1 is LNHDA, CDR2 SQIVND, per germline (reference sequence). V was pared by 8 bases and J by 5 bases, with 18 bases between. CDR3 bases: TGTGCCAGTTCCCTGGACGGGGGATGGACTGAAGCTTTCTTT. Translating it yields CASSLDGGWTEAFF. Combining the CDR3 with reference TRBV19 and TRBJ1-1 gives the whole variable domain DGGITQSPKYLFRKEGQNVTLSCEQNLNHDAMYWYRQDPGQGLRLIYYSQIVNDFQKGDIAEGYSVSREKKESFPLTVTSAQKNPTAFYLCASSLDGGWTEAFFGQGTRLTVV.

This clonotype was detected once. This chain connects TRBV19 to TRBJ1-1; D not resolved. Trimming took off 3 bases at V and 8 bases at J, with 10 bases between the two ends. The V gene's germline CDR1 is LNHDA and CDR2 SQIVND (reference sequence). The CDR3 has 12 residues. CDR3 in DNA: TGTGCCAGTAGTATCCCCCCGGCCGAAGCTTTCTTT. This encodes CASSIPPAEAFF.

J is TRBJ1-2 and V is TRBV12-3 or TRBV12-4; D unresolved. This CDR3 region has 14 residues. The V end was cut by 1 base, the J end by 4 bases, with 10 bases between. The CDR3 loop is CASSLGTEAYGYTF. The DNA for the CDR3 is TGTGCCAGCAGTTTAGGGACGGAGGCCTATGGCTACACCTTC.

The chain employs TRBV2 and TRBJ2-2; TRBD2 agrees at 8 bases. CDR3 length: 14 residues. Looked up from germline, CDR1 is SNHLY and CDR2 is FYNNEI. After removal of 6 bases from V and 7 bases from J, the junction contained 7 bases not matched to a gene. CDR3 coding DNA: TGTGCCAGCAGCGGAGCGGGAGCTTTCGGGGAGCTGTTTTTT. Translating it yields CASSGAGAFGELFF.

The chain is built from TRBV5-6 and TRBJ1-1; possibly TRBD1 for D (5 bases). This CDR3 is 15 amino acids long. Trimming cost V 0 bases and J 0 bases, with 9 bases left between them. The germline gives CDR1 SGHDT, CDR2 YYEEEE. The CDR3 DNA reads TGTGCCAGCAGCTTGGCGGCAGGGATGAACACTGAAGCTTTCTTT. This encodes CASSLAAGMNTEAFF.

This clonotype was observed once. V usage is TRBV4-1 and J usage is TRBJ2-7; 11 nucleotides align to TRBD1. The germline CDR1 and CDR2 sequences are MGHRA and YSYEKL. V shed 6 bases and J 3 bases; nucleotides not matched to a gene: 4. The CDR3 runs 14 residues. The CDR3 coding sequence is TGCGCCAGCAGGAGGACAGGGGGCGACTACGAGCAGTACTTC. This codes for CASRRTGGDYEQYF.

CDR3 DNA: TGTGCCAGCAGTTACTCGGAAGGCGGAACTGAAGCTTTCTTT. It yields the protein CASSYSEGGTEAFF. The J gene is TRBJ1-1, the V gene TRBV6-5; D gene uncertain. The ends were cut back, 0 bases at V and 5 bases at J, with 10 bases in the middle. Germline-derived CDR1 and CDR2 are MNHEY and SVGAGI. There are 14 residues in the CDR3.

The chain is built from TRBV30 and TRBJ1-1; D ambiguous. Trimming removed 2 bases from V and 4 bases from J, with 11 bases in between. CDR3 size: 13 residues. Germline V CDR1 and CDR2: GTSNPN, SVGIG (reference sequence). This CDR3 is CAWSYGGGTEAFF. The CDR3 DNA is TGTGCCTGGAGTTATGGTGGAGGCACTGAAGCTTTCTTT.

The genes are TRBV7-3 and TRBJ1-1; D ambiguous. Per the germline V gene, CDR1 is SGHTA and CDR2 is FQGTGA. The CDR3 loop spans 14 amino acids. Deletions cut 6 bases from V and 5 bases from J, with 16 bases between. CDR3 amino acids: CASSSYPGNTEAFF. CDR3 DNA sequence: TGTGCCAGCAGTTCCTACCCGGGGAATACTGAAGCTTTCTTT.

The V call is TRBV5-1, the J call TRBJ2-3; 9 bases fit TRBD1. The CDR3 runs to 17 residues. Trimming removed 0 bases from V and 4 bases from J; junction bases left unmatched: 9. In germline, CDR1 is SGHRS, CDR2 YFSETQ. The DNA of the CDR3 is TGCGCCAGCAGCTTGGCCGGGACAGGGACGTCCGCAGATACGCAGTATTTT. Translation gives CASSLAGTGTSADTQYF.

The rearrangement links TRBV27 to TRBJ2-3; D is unclear. This CDR3 is built from 13 residues. Germline V CDR1 and CDR2: MNHEY, SMNVEV (reference sequence). V gave up 1 base and J gave up 5 bases, with 7 bases separating them. The CDR3 bases are TGTGCCAGCAGTTTATTTACCTTAGATACGCAGTATTTT. Translated: CASSLFTLDTQYF.

The chain combines TRBV6-6 with TRBJ1-1; 9 bases agree with TRBD1. CDR1 is MNHNY and CDR2 is SVGAGI in the germline V gene (reference sequence). The CDR3 contains 14 residues. With V trimmed by 8 bases and J by 4 bases, 8 bases remained unmatched. The CDR3 loop is CASLSGTGSTEAFF. The CDR3 DNA is TGTGCCAGCTTATCCGGGACAGGGAGCACTGAAGCTTTCTTT.

The rearrangement uses TRBV27 and TRBJ1-1; 8 positions match TRBD1. The CDR3 consists of 16 residues. Germline V CDR1 and CDR2: MNHEY, SMNVEV (reference sequence). V trimming: 5 bases; J trimming: 6 bases; junction bases outside the gene matches: 14. The CDR3 spells CASSTKIQGAGAEAFF. The CDR3 coding sequence is TGTGCCAGCAGTACCAAAATCCAGGGGGCCGGGGCTGAAGCTTTCTTT.

The genes are TRBV5-1 and TRBJ2-1; D tentatively fits TRBD1 or TRBD2 (5 bases each). The CDR3 is made up of 13 amino acids. CDR1 SGHRS and CDR2 YFSETQ come from the germline V gene. The V end lost 1 base, the J end lost 12 bases, and 14 bases lay between the germline ends. The CDR3, as DNA: TGCGCCAGCAGCTTGCCACTGGGGGACGGGCAGTTCTTC. Its translation is CASSLPLGDGQFF.

The rearrangement uses TRBV15 and TRBJ2-3; no reliable D call. V lost 5 bases and J 3 bases, leaving 12 bases between the germline ends. Germline CDR1 and CDR2: LNHNV and YYDKDF (reference sequence). The CDR3 runs to 14 residues. The CDR3 sequence: CATSPGPPTDTQYF. Here the CDR3 DNA reads TGTGCCACCAGCCCCGGACCCCCAACAGATACGCAGTATTTT.

This chain connects TRBV4-1 to TRBJ1-2; TRBD1 agrees at 7 bases. The V gene's germline CDR1 is MGHRA and CDR2 YSYEKL. With 0 bases clipped from V and 4 bases from J, the junction kept 5 bases outside the gene matches. The CDR3 covers 15 residues. CDR3 loop: CASSQEGDSIYGYTF. In DNA, the CDR3 is TGCGCCAGCAGCCAAGAGGGGGACAGTATCTATGGCTACACCTTC.

This clonotype was detected only once. V usage is TRBV5-1 and J usage is TRBJ2-5, with D unresolved. CDR1 is SGHRS and CDR2 is YFSETQ in the germline V gene. This CDR3 is built from 15 residues. V was clipped by 0 bases and J by 2 bases, with 11 bases between them. CDR3: CASSLGSNLQETQYF. The CDR3 DNA reads as TGCGCCAGCAGCTTGGGCTCAAATCTACAAGAGACCCAGTACTTC.

CDR3 bases: TGTGCCAGCAGCTCTAGCGGGAGTTGGACCGGGGAGCTGTTTTTT. This sequence encodes CASSSSGSWTGELFF. The rearrangement links TRBV7-2 to TRBJ2-2; 10 bases map to TRBD2. Germline V gene lookup returns CDR1 SGHTA and CDR2 FQGNSA. The J segment lost 5 bases and the V segment lost 4 bases, leaving 4 bases of the junction unmatched. The length of the CDR3 is 15 residues.

The chain uses TRBV29-1 and TRBJ1-2, with 9 bases that match TRBD1. Germline CDR1 and CDR2: SQVTM and ANQGSEA. Losses at the gene ends were 6 bases for V and 2 bases for J; bases not matched to a gene: 4. The CDR3 totals 13 residues. Written as DNA, the CDR3 is TGCAGCGTAACAGGGGGCGACAACTATGGCTACACCTTC. This gives the protein CSVTGGDNYGYTF.

The CDR3 DNA sequence: TGTGCCTGGAGTCTCGGGACAGGGGGCACTGAAGCTTTCTTT. This translates into CAWSLGTGGTEAFF. The rearrangement uses TRBV30 and TRBJ1-1; 11 bases line up with TRBD1. The CDR3 covers 14 residues. CDR1 is GTSNPN and CDR2 is SVGIG in the germline V gene (reference sequence). V lost 2 bases to trimming and J lost 4 bases; unmatched junction nucleotides: 3.

The chain combines TRBV4-1 with TRBJ1-4; tentatively, D is TRBD1 (5 bases). CDR1 is MGHRA, CDR2 YSYEKL, per germline. The CDR3 is 15 residues long. Trimming removed 2 bases at V and 2 bases at J, with 9 bases between. As DNA, the CDR3 is TGCGCCAGCAGCCAACGTTCAGGGACTAATGAAAAACTGTTTTTT. Protein sequence: CASSQRSGTNEKLFF.

This chain uses TRBV14 with TRBJ2-1; 8 nucleotides agree with TRBD2. Per the germline V gene, CDR1 is SGHDN and CDR2 is FVKESK. V lost 0 bases and J lost 4; bases outside the gene matches: 5. This CDR3 comprises 16 residues. The CDR3 DNA reads TGTGCCAGCAGCCAAGATTCGGGACTAGGGTACAATGAGCAGTTCTTC. It yields the protein CASSQDSGLGYNEQFF.

The V call is TRBV3-1, the J call TRBJ2-3, with 16 nucleotides matching TRBD2. The V gene's germline CDR1 is LGHDT and CDR2 YNNKEL (reference sequence). J was trimmed by 3 bases and V by 4 bases; bases with no gene match: 4. The CDR3 runs to 17 residues. CDR3 amino acids: CASSLGTSGRVTDTQYF. The CDR3 DNA reads TGTGCCAGCAGCCTCGGGACTAGCGGGAGGGTTACAGATACGCAGTATTTT.

This clonotype was seen only a few times. This chain joins TRBV12-3 or TRBV12-4 and TRBJ1-2; D remains unclear. V dropped 5 bases and J dropped 4 bases, with 17 bases sitting between them. The CDR3 loop spans 15 amino acids. In DNA form, the CDR3 reads TGTGCCAGCAGTCCCCGGGCAGAGATAGCCTATGGCTACACCTTC. It yields the protein CASSPRAEIAYGYTF.